These T cell receptor beta chains were read from a single sample in a study of T cells in Graves' hyperthyroidism and ophthalmopathy. TCRdb re-analysed the multiplex PCR reads in MiXCR, keeping a single row per CDR3 protein. The sample lists around 340,000 distinct CDR3 sequences, roughly 18% seen once, with around 50% in the top ten. Sequenced: blood. These TCRs come from a woman in her forties or fifties with Graves' hyperthyroidism. Each CDR3 is given without its conserved first and last residue. The order of the fields is V gene, J gene, CDR3 protein.

>TRBV28|TRBJ1-2
ASNNSPGSGWGRGHGYT
>TRBV5-6|TRBJ2-5
ASSLGQARETQY
>TRBV11-2|TRBJ2-4
ASSPAGGAYIQY
>TRBV7-8|TRBJ1-5
ASSLARGLNQPQH
>TRBV7-3|TRBJ2-3
ASRRGSTDTQY
>TRBV2|TRBJ2-2
ASRTEAGTGELF
>TRBV3-1|TRBJ1-6
ASSQGFRNYNSPLH
>TRBV20-1|TRBJ2-1
SADYNEQF
>TRBV18|TRBJ2-3
ASSPETSADTQY
>TRBV28|TRBJ1-1
ASSSPRQGLNTEAF
>TRBV19|TRBJ2-2
ASSMGLVSNTRELF
>TRBV20-1|TRBJ2-1
SARDLTGAYNEQF
>TRBV9|TRBJ2-1
ASSGGTSNTNEQF
>TRBV6-1|TRBJ2-4
ASSGPSGAKNIQY
>TRBV2|TRBJ2-2
ASSEVGAANTGELF
>TRBV5-5|TRBJ2-7
ASSFDFTNPSYEQY